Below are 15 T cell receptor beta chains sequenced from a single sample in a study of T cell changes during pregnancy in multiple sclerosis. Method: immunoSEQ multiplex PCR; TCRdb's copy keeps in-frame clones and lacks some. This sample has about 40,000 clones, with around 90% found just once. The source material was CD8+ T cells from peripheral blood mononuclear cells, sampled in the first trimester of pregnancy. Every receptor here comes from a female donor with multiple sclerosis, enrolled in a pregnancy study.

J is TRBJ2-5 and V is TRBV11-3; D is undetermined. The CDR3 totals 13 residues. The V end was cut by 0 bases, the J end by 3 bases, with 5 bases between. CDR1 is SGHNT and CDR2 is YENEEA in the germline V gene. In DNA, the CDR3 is TGTGCCAGCAGCTTAGATCTTGAAGAGACCCAGTACTTC. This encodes CASSLDLEETQYF. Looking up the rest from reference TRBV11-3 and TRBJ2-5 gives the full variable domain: EAGVVQSPRYKIIEKKQPVAFWCNPISGHNTLYWYLQNLGQGPELLIRYENEEAVDDSQLPKDRFSAERLKGVDSTLKIQPAELGDSAVYLCASSLDLEETQYFGPGTRLLVL.

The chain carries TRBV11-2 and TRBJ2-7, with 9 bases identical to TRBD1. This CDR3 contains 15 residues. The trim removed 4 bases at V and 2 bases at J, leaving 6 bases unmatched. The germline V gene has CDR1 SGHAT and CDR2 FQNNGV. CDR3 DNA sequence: TGTGCCAGCAGCTGGGACAGGGTGAGCGCCTACGAGCAGTACTTC. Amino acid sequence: CASSWDRVSAYEQYF. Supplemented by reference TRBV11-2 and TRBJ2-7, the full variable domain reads EAGVAQSPRYKIIEKRQSVAFWCNPISGHATLYWYQQILGQGPKLLIQFQNNGVVDDSQLPKDRFSAERLKGVDSTLKIQPAKLEDSAVYLCASSWDRVSAYEQYFGPGTRLTVT.

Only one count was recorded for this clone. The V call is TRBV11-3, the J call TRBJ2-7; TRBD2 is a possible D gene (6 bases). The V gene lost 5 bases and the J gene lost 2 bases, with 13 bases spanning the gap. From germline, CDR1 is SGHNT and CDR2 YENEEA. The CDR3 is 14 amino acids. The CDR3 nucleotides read TGTGCCAGCAGCCACCCGGAGGGCCCCTACGAGCAGTACTTC. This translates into CASSHPEGPYEQYF.

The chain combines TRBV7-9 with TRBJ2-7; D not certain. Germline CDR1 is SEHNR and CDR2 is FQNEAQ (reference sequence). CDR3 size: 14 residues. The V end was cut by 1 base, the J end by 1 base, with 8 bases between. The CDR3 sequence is CASSLGLESYEQYF. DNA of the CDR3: TGTGCCAGCAGCTTAGGGCTAGAATCCTACGAGCAGTACTTC.

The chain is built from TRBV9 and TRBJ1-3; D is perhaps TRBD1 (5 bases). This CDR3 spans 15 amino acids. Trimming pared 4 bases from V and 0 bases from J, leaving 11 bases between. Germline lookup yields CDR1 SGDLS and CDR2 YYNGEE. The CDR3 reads CASSPAGGSGNTIYF. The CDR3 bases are TGTGCCAGCAGCCCAGCGGGGGGCTCTGGAAACACCATATATTTT.

The CDR3 protein is CAWRDEGNTEAFF. The DNA of the CDR3 is TGTGCCTGGAGGGATGAGGGGAACACTGAAGCTTTCTTT. The J gene is TRBJ1-1, the V gene TRBV30; D not resolved. V dropped 3 bases and J dropped 1 base, with 9 bases sitting between them. CDR3 length equals 13 residues. Germline loops: CDR1 GTSNPN, CDR2 SVGIG (reference sequence).

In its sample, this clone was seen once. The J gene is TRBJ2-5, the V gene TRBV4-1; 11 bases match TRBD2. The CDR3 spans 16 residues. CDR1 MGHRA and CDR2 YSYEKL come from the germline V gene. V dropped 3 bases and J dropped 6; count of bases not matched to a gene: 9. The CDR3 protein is CASSHPVAGGPKTQYF. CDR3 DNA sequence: TGCGCCAGCAGCCATCCCGTAGCGGGGGGGCCGAAGACCCAGTACTTC.

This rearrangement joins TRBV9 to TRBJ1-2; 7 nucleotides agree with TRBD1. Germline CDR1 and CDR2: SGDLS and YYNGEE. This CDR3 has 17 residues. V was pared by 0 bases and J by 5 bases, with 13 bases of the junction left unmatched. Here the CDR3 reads CASSVGDTGVAWYGYTF. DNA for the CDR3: TGTGCCAGCAGCGTAGGGGATACAGGGGTCGCTTGGTATGGCTACACCTTC. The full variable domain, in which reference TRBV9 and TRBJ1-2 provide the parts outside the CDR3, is DSGVTQTPKHLITATGQRVTLRCSPRSGDLSVYWYQQSLDQGLQFLIQYYNGEERAKGNILERFSAQQFPDLHSELNLSSLELGDSALYFCASSVGDTGVAWYGYTFGSGTRLTVV.

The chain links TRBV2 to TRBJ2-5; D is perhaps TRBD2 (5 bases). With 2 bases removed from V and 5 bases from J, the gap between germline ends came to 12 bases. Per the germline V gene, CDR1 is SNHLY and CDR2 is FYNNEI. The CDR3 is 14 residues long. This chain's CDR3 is CASSEKEVLETQYF. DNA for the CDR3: TGTGCCAGCAGTGAAAAGGAGGTCCTCGAGACCCAGTACTTC.

CDR3 loop: CASSPRLAGGAVPSTDTQYF. Written as DNA, the CDR3 is TGTGCCAGCAGCCCTCGACTAGCGGGGGGAGCAGTCCCGAGCACAGATACGCAGTATTTT. The chain has TRBV9 and TRBJ2-3; 13 nucleotides align to TRBD2. The trim removed 4 bases at V and 0 bases at J, leaving 14 bases unmatched. Germline V gives CDR1 SGDLS, CDR2 YYNGEE. The CDR3 has 20 amino acids.

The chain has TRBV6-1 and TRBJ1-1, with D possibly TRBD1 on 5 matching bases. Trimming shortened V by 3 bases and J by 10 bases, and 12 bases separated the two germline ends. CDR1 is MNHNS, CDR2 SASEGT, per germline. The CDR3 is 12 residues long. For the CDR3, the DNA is TGTGCCAGCAGTGATGGTGGGGCTGGAGCTTTCTTT. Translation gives CASSDGGAGAFF.

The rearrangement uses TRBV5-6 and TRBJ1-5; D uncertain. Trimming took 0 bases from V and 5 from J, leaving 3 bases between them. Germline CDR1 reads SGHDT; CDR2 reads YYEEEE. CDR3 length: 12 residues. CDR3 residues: CASSLGDQPQHF. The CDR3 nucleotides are TGTGCCAGCAGCTTGGGCGATCAGCCCCAGCATTTT.

The CDR3: CASSLRTSGIPTDTQYF. In DNA form, the CDR3 reads TGTGCCAGCAGCTTGCGGACTAGCGGGATCCCCACAGATACGCAGTATTTT. The chain carries TRBV5-6 and TRBJ2-3; 12 positions agree with TRBD2. The V gene end was trimmed by 1 base and the J gene end by 2 bases; junction bases not matched to a gene: 5. The CDR3 runs to 17 residues. Germline V lookup: CDR1 SGHDT, CDR2 YYEEEE.

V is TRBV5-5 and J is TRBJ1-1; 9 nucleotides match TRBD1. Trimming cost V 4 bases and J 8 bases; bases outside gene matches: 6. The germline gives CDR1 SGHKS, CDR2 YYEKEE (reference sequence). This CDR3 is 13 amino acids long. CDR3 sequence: CASSLPGQGEAFF. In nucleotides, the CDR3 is TGTGCCAGCAGCCTACCGGGACAGGGAGAAGCTTTCTTT.

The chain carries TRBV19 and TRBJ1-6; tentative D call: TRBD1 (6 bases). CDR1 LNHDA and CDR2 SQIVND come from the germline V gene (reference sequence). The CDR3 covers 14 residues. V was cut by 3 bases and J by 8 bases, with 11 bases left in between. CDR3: CASSMDRGYSPLHF. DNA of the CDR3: TGTGCCAGTAGTATGGACAGAGGGTATTCACCCCTCCACTTT.